The 10 T cell receptor beta chains below all came from one sample that was sequenced in a study of CD8 T cells in Susac syndrome. Roughly 0.45 to 1 ug RNA was reverse transcribed with random hexamers. TCRdb reprocessed the immunoSEQ multiplex PCR reads via MiXCR and lists one record per CDR3 protein. This table holds about 160,000 distinct CDR3 sequences, around 95% found once. Sequencing used CD4+ T cells from PBMCs. The receptors stem from a human donor in good health.

The genes are TRBV5-1 and TRBJ2-1; D perhaps matches TRBD2 (7 bases). Germline V CDR1 and CDR2: SGHRS, YFSETQ. The germline V and J ends were trimmed by 4 bases and 9 bases, with 14 bases remaining between them. This CDR3 region has 13 residues. CDR3 nucleotides: TGCGCCAGCAGCCCGGGGGGCCCGGTTGAGCAGTTCTTC. Its protein is CASSPGGPVEQFF.

The V gene is TRBV3-1, the J gene TRBJ2-1; a weak D match, TRBD2 (6 bases). Trimming removed 7 bases at V and 4 bases at J, with 17 bases between. Germline-derived CDR1 and CDR2 are LGHDT and YNNKEL (reference sequence). The CDR3 contains 15 residues. Here the CDR3 reads CASKEAAGSYNEQFF. In DNA, the CDR3 is TGTGCCAGCAAAGAGGCCGCGGGGTCTTACAATGAGCAGTTCTTC.

The genes are TRBV15 and TRBJ2-3; TRBD2 is a possible D gene (5 bases). The germline gives CDR1 LNHNV, CDR2 YYDKDF (reference sequence). This CDR3 spans 17 amino acids. V lost 0 bases, J lost 0 bases, and 13 bases lay in between. The CDR3 loop is CATSRDWTSLSTDTQYF. The CDR3 nucleotides read TGTGCCACCAGCAGAGATTGGACTTCCCTTAGCACAGATACGCAGTATTTT.

The gene calls are TRBV28 and TRBJ2-7; TRBD2 matches at 11 bases. J was trimmed by 2 bases and V by 6 bases; bases with no gene match: 3. This CDR3 region has 14 residues. From germline, CDR1 is MDHEN and CDR2 SYDVKM. CDR3 sequence: CASSELAGAYEQYF. CDR3 nucleotide sequence: TGTGCCAGCAGCGAACTAGCGGGAGCCTACGAGCAGTACTTC.

This clonotype was observed once. V is TRBV7-8 and J is TRBJ1-1; 9 nucleotides line up with TRBD1. CDR1 SGHVS and CDR2 FQNEAQ come from the germline V gene. This CDR3 contains 16 residues. V lost 3 bases, J lost 3 bases, and 8 bases stayed unmatched. CDR3 nucleotide sequence: TGTGCCAGCAGCTTTCACCCGACAGGGGGATACACTGAAGCTTTCTTT. The encoded protein is CASSFHPTGGYTEAFF.

The V gene is TRBV7-8, the J gene TRBJ1-6; TRBD1 aligns across 7 bases. The germline CDR1 and CDR2 sequences are SGHVS and FQNEAQ. With V trimmed by 1 base and J by 8 bases, 8 bases remained unmatched. This CDR3 has 16 amino acids. The DNA for the CDR3 is TGTGCCAGCAGCTTAGGAGGGGGCCTGGGGTATTCACCCCTCCACTTT. Translation: CASSLGGGLGYSPLHF.

J is TRBJ2-5 and V is TRBV2, with D tentatively TRBD1 (6 bases). The germline V gene encodes CDR1 SNHLY and CDR2 FYNNEI. V was cut by 1 base and J by 5 bases, with 8 bases left in between. This CDR3 contains 13 residues. The CDR3 sequence: CASSEVRGETQYF. The CDR3 nucleotides are TGTGCCAGCAGTGAAGTTAGGGGGGAGACCCAGTACTTC.

V usage is TRBV12-3 or TRBV12-4 and J usage is TRBJ2-7, with D possibly called TRBD1 or TRBD2 (5 bases each). V lost 6 bases, J lost 3 bases, and 12 bases lay in between. The CDR3 has 13 residues. The CDR3 coding sequence is TGTGCCAGCAGACCCGGGGCTTACTACGAGCAGTACTTC. Residues: CASRPGAYYEQYF.

This clonotype was seen only once. The chain couples TRBV28 to TRBJ2-5; a possible D gene is TRBD1 (7 bases). Germline-derived CDR1 and CDR2 are MDHEN and SYDVKM. Trimming pared 7 bases from V and 5 bases from J, leaving 20 bases between. This CDR3 region has 15 residues. CDR3 region: CASTFSGGSRETQYF. For the CDR3, the DNA is TGTGCCAGCACCTTCTCAGGGGGGAGTCGGGAGACCCAGTACTTC.

In DNA form, the CDR3 reads TGTGCCAGCAGAACAGAAGGAGACACCGGGGAGCTGTTTTTT. It specifies CASRTEGDTGELFF. The chain recombines TRBV5-4 with TRBJ2-2; D unclear. Per germline, CDR1 SGHNT and CDR2 YYREEE (reference sequence). V gave up 5 bases and J gave up 3 bases, with 11 bases separating them. The CDR3 is made up of 14 amino acids. The full variable domain, its missing parts supplied by reference TRBV5-4 and TRBJ2-2, is ETGVTQSPTHLIKTRGQQVTLRCSSQSGHNTVSWYQQALGQGPQFIFQYYREEENGRGNFPPRFSGLQFPNYSSELNVNALELDDSALYLCASRTEGDTGELFFGEGSRLTVL.